Listed here are 5 T cell receptor beta chains from one sample, sequenced in a study of blood T cell repertoires in COVID-19. Profiling relied on immunoSEQ multiplex PCR, and the TCRdb table lists in-frame clones only, not all of them. The table has about 210,000 clones, 81% seen once. The specimen was PBMCs or T cells enriched from blood (not recorded which). The receptors originated from a woman in her fifties or sixties with acute COVID-19.

Only a few counts were recorded for this clone. This chain connects TRBV5-1 to TRBJ2-5; 9 bases are shared with TRBD1. The junction had 2 bases not matched to a gene; V was cut back by 0 bases and J by 2 bases. The CDR3 runs to 15 residues. Germline values: CDR1 SGHRS, CDR2 YFSETQ. CDR3 protein: CASSLGDRGQETQYF. The CDR3 DNA follows: TGCGCCAGCAGCTTGGGTGACAGGGGGCAAGAGACCCAGTACTTC.

This sequence joins TRBV6-6 and TRBJ1-4, with 9 bases matching TRBD1. This CDR3 region has 19 residues. V lost 5 bases, J lost 3 bases, and 16 bases stayed unmatched. Per germline, CDR1 MNHNY and CDR2 SVGAGI (reference sequence). The CDR3 nucleotides are TGTGCCAGCAGTCGTAGATTCCGGGACAGGGAGGCGGCTAATGAAAAACTGTTTTTT. The encoded protein is CASSRRFRDREAANEKLFF.

The chain recombines TRBV5-8 with TRBJ2-1, with a tentative D call TRBD2 (5 bases). The CDR3 loop spans 14 amino acids. The germline V and J ends were trimmed by 2 bases and 6 bases, with 12 bases remaining between them. The germline gives CDR1 SGHTS, CDR2 YDEGEE. This CDR3 is CASSLQMAGNEQFF. In nucleotides, the CDR3 is TGTGCCAGCAGCTTACAGATGGCGGGCAATGAGCAGTTCTTC.

J is TRBJ2-2 and V is TRBV11-1, with D possibly matching TRBD1 (6 bases). CDR3 size: 15 residues. V was cut by 4 bases and J by 2 bases, with 11 bases left in between. Germline V gives CDR1 SGHAT, CDR2 FQDESV (reference sequence). For the CDR3, the DNA is TGTGCCAGCAGCTCCGGGACACAAAACACCGGGGAGCTGTTTTTT. This codes for CASSSGTQNTGELFF. Supplemented by reference TRBV11-1 and TRBJ2-2, the full variable domain reads EAEVAQSPRYKITEKSQAVAFWCDPISGHATLYWYRQILGQGPELLVQFQDESVVDDSQLPKDRFSAERLKGVDSTLKIQPAELGDSAMYLCASSSGTQNTGELFFGEGSRLTVL.

The sample holds a few counts of this clone. The J gene is TRBJ1-2, the V gene TRBV12-3 or TRBV12-4; D is unclear. The CDR3 runs 13 residues. V was cut by 5 bases and J by 3 bases, with 10 bases left in between. The CDR3 here is CASSPAGHYGYTF. The CDR3 region has the DNA TGTGCCAGCAGTCCCGCCGGTCACTATGGCTACACCTTC.